These 22 T cell receptor beta chains were sequenced from one sample in a study of Ad26.COV2.S vaccination and SARS-CoV-2 variants. Stated treatment: roughly 20 received Ad26.COV2.S at low or high dose, single or two shots; roughly five received placebo; per-sample allocation not given. Each sample was drawn 63 days after the first injection (of vaccine or placebo). TCRdb's table, derived via immunoSEQ multiplex PCR, lists solely in-frame clones and lacks some. The sample lists over 400,000 clones; about nine tenths were seen once. The source was peripheral blood, collected in a trial of Ad26.COV2.S vaccine versus placebo. The receptors here all came from a person between 18 and 59 years old who received the Ad26.COV2.S COVID-19 vaccine or a placebo.

The chain has TRBV27 and TRBJ2-7, with TRBD2 as a possible D gene (5 bases). CDR3 length equals 14 residues. V lost 2 bases to trimming and J lost 1 base, with 9 bases between them. CDR1 is MNHEY, CDR2 SMNVEV, per germline (reference sequence). The CDR3 bases are TGTGCCAGCAGTTTACGAGGGTTATCCTACGAGCAGTACTTC. Amino acid sequence: CASSLRGLSYEQYF.

As DNA, the CDR3 is TGTGCCAGCAGTTACCGGAGAGAGAGTGAGCAGTTCTTC. Protein: CASSYRRESEQFF. The chain uses TRBV6-5 and TRBJ2-1; D gene unclear. Trimming stripped 2 bases from V and 9 bases from J, with 11 bases between. CDR1 and CDR2 from the germline V gene are MNHEY and SVGAGI. This CDR3 has 13 amino acids.

This chain joins TRBV4-3 and TRBJ1-2, with 8 bases lining up with TRBD1. Trimming at V came to 3 bases and at J to 6 bases, leaving 9 bases not matched to a gene. The CDR3 contains 15 residues. CDR1 and CDR2 from the germline V gene are LGHNA and YSLEER. DNA of the CDR3: TGCGCCAGCAGCCAGGGGGGACAGGTCGCGGATGGCTACACCTTC. Translating it yields CASSQGGQVADGYTF.

This sequence joins TRBV19 and TRBJ2-3; 8 positions match TRBD1. Trimming removed 7 bases from V and 4 bases from J; junction bases left unmatched: 10. CDR1 is LNHDA, CDR2 SQIVND, per germline (reference sequence). The CDR3 is 15 residues long. CDR3 region: CASKAPDRAADTQYF. For the CDR3, the DNA is TGTGCCAGTAAGGCCCCGGACAGGGCTGCAGATACGCAGTATTTT.

This clone appeared a single time. V is TRBV4-3 and J is TRBJ1-1, with TRBD1 identical over 7 bases. After removal of 3 bases from V and 5 bases from J, the junction contained 18 bases not matched to a gene. This CDR3 is 18 amino acids long. The germline CDR1 and CDR2 sequences are LGHNA and YSLEER. CDR3 residues: CASSQGMRTGAWNTEAFF. For the CDR3, the DNA is TGCGCCAGCAGCCAGGGGATGAGGACAGGAGCATGGAATACTGAAGCTTTCTTT.

The CDR3 sequence: CASSVPRDRTESNEKLFF. CDR3 DNA: TGTGCCAGCAGTGTACCCCGGGACAGGACCGAGTCTAATGAAAAACTGTTTTTT. V is TRBV25-1 and J is TRBJ1-4; 8 nucleotides line up with TRBD1. Germline trimming cut 4 bases from V and 3 bases from J; bases unmatched to any gene: 13. The CDR3 has 18 amino acids. Germline V lookup: CDR1 MGHDK, CDR2 SYGVNS.

V and J are TRBV27 and TRBJ2-3; 10 positions match TRBD1. CDR1 and CDR2 (germline): MNHEY, SMNVEV (reference sequence). J lost 14 bases, V lost 1 base, and 9 bases had no gene match. The CDR3 runs 14 residues. The CDR3 loop is CASSLYSGQGYPYF. DNA of the CDR3: TGTGCCAGCAGTTTATACTCGGGACAGGGGTACCCGTATTTT.

The V call is TRBV20-1, the J call TRBJ2-7; D unclear. Germline V gene sequence: CDR1 DFQATT, CDR2 SNEGSKA (reference sequence). The CDR3 consists of 10 residues. V was cut by 5 bases and J by 5 bases, with 7 bases left in between. The CDR3 region is CSAAADEQYF. In nucleotides, the CDR3 is TGCAGTGCTGCGGCGGACGAGCAGTACTTC.

The DNA for the CDR3 is TGCAGTGCTAGTATCGCGGGATTTGCATATGGCTACACCTTC. Translated: CSASIAGFAYGYTF. The chain uses TRBV20-1 and TRBJ1-2; D gene unclear. V dropped 3 bases and J dropped 5 bases, with 16 bases sitting between them. This CDR3 is 14 amino acids long. Germline CDR1 DFQATT, CDR2 SNEGSKA (reference sequence).

The chain has TRBV6-2 or TRBV6-3 and TRBJ2-3; no reliable D call. There are 15 residues in the CDR3. V lost 6 bases, J lost 10 bases, and 23 bases lay in between. The germline gives CDR1 MNHEY, CDR2 SVGEGT. CDR3 residues: CASSYRGRPEAAQYF. The CDR3 region has the DNA TGTGCCAGCAGCTATCGCGGCAGGCCAGAAGCAGCGCAGTATTTT.

The rearrangement uses TRBV11-3 and TRBJ1-1, with D uncertain. V was pared by 4 bases and J by 8 bases, with 14 bases between. The CDR3 runs to 13 residues. Germline V gene sequence: CDR1 SGHNT, CDR2 YENEEA. The CDR3 sequence is CASSSRFGREAFF. The CDR3 bases are TGTGCCAGCAGCTCCCGGTTTGGTAGGGAAGCTTTCTTT.

The rearrangement links TRBV6-1 to TRBJ1-2; D ambiguous. This CDR3 is built from 16 residues. Looked up from germline, CDR1 is MNHNS and CDR2 is SASEGT. Deletions cut 2 bases from V and 4 bases from J, with 17 bases between. The CDR3 DNA sequence: TGTGCCAGCAGTGAATATTCGGGAGCGACAAGCTATGGCTACACCTTC. It encodes CASSEYSGATSYGYTF.

V is TRBV19 and J is TRBJ1-1; 12 bases are shared with TRBD1. V shed 2 bases, J shed 3 bases, and the junction held 10 bases outside the gene matches. CDR1 and CDR2 (germline): LNHDA, SQIVND (reference sequence). This CDR3 has 18 residues. CDR3 in amino acids: CASSIRSGTGGVDTEAFF. As DNA, the CDR3 is TGTGCCAGTAGTATAAGATCCGGGACAGGGGGCGTCGACACTGAAGCTTTCTTT.

The CDR3 region is CASSVESSGGAETQYF. In nucleotides, the CDR3 is TGTGCCAGCAGCGTAGAGAGTAGCGGGGGGGCTGAGACCCAGTACTTC. This sequence joins TRBV9 and TRBJ2-5; 11 bases align to TRBD2. V lost 0 bases and J lost 5; bases outside the gene matches: 6. CDR1 and CDR2 (germline): SGDLS, YYNGEE. This CDR3 spans 16 amino acids.

This clone was seen a single time. The chain links TRBV28 to TRBJ1-1, with D uncertain. V gave up 4 bases and J gave up 1 base, with 13 bases separating them. The CDR3 totals 15 residues. Germline V gene data show CDR1 as MDHEN and CDR2 as SYDVKM. Written as DNA, the CDR3 is TGTGCCAGCAGTTCGGGCGCGGCCGGGAACACTGAAGCTTTCTTT. Its translation is CASSSGAAGNTEAFF.

The V call is TRBV10-2, the J call TRBJ2-1; 8 nucleotides line up with TRBD2. Per germline, CDR1 WSHSY and CDR2 SAAADI. The junction had 4 bases not matched to a gene; V was cut back by 0 bases and J by 3 bases. CDR3 length: 16 amino acids. The CDR3 loop reads CASSESGLVIYNEQFF. The CDR3 DNA is TGCGCCAGCAGTGAGTCGGGACTAGTTATCTACAATGAGCAGTTCTTC.

This clone was picked up one time. The chain uses TRBV28 and TRBJ2-1, with a tentative D call TRBD2 (5 bases). In germline, CDR1 is MDHEN, CDR2 SYDVKM. The CDR3 length is 12 residues. Trimming removed 7 bases at V and 10 bases at J, with 14 bases between. CDR3: CASKFLTGEQFF. CDR3 sequence (DNA): TGTGCCAGCAAGTTTTTAACGGGAGAGCAGTTCTTC.

The chain couples TRBV19 to TRBJ2-7; D gene ambiguous. Trimming shortened V by 11 bases and J by 5 bases, and 13 bases separated the two germline ends. Germline V CDR1 and CDR2: LNHDA, SQIVND (reference sequence). The CDR3 is 11 amino acids. CDR3 amino acids: CAGKGLHEQYF. As DNA, the CDR3 is TGTGCCGGGAAAGGGCTCCACGAGCAGTACTTC.

The sample holds one count of this clone. The rearrangement links TRBV7-9 to TRBJ2-7; possible D gene TRBD1, 6 bases. V was pared by 5 bases and J by 5 bases, with 13 bases between. Germline assignment: CDR1 SEHNR and CDR2 FQNEAQ (reference sequence). The CDR3 runs to 13 residues. CDR3 in DNA: TGTGCCAGCAGCCAGACAGGAGTGCACGAGCAGTACTTC. Amino acid sequence: CASSQTGVHEQYF.

The rearrangement joins TRBV2 to TRBJ1-6, with 7 bases that match TRBD1. Germline V gene sequence: CDR1 SNHLY, CDR2 FYNNEI. The J segment lost 6 bases and the V segment lost 9 bases, leaving 5 bases of the junction unmatched. The CDR3 is made up of 13 amino acids. CDR3 sequence: CASKGQPNSPLHF. The CDR3 DNA reads TGTGCCAGTAAGGGACAGCCTAATTCACCCCTCCACTTT.

V is TRBV6-5 and J is TRBJ1-3; 8 bases map to TRBD1. The CDR3 totals 16 residues. CDR1 and CDR2 (germline): MNHEY, SVGAGI. Germline trimming cut 2 bases from V and 0 bases from J; bases unmatched to any gene: 3. CDR3 in DNA: TGTGCCAGCAGTTACGACAGGGGCCACTCTGGAAACACCATATATTTT. It codes for CASSYDRGHSGNTIYF.

The chain has TRBV7-9 and TRBJ1-1, with 8 bases lining up with TRBD1. CDR3 length equals 13 residues. V shed 6 bases and J 10 bases; nucleotides not matched to a gene: 10. The germline V gene encodes CDR1 SEHNR and CDR2 FQNEAQ (reference sequence). The chain's CDR3 is CASSPIKQGGAFF. DNA for the CDR3: TGTGCCAGCAGTCCCATTAAACAGGGGGGAGCTTTCTTT.